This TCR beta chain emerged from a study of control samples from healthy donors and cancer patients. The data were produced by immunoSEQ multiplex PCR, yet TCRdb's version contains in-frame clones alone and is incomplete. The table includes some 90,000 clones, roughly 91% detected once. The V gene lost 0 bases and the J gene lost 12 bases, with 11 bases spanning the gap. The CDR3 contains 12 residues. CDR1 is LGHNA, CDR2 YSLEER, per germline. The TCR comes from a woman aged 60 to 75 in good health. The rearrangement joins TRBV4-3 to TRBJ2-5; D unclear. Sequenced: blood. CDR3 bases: TGCGCCAGCAGCCAAGATACCCCGGCGGAGTACTTC. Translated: CASSQDTPAEYF.